This record covers a single T cell receptor beta chain. No antigen is known for it. Assay used: immunoSEQ multiplex PCR; TCRdb lists only in-frame clones, some missing. In the table there are roughly 250,000 clones, about 83% of which are singletons. Treatment: roughly 20 received Ad26.COV2.S at low or high dose, single or two shots; 5 received placebo; per-sample allocation not given. At day 63 after the first vaccine or placebo injection, samples were drawn. These data belong to a study of Ad26.COV2.S vaccination and SARS-CoV-2 variants. Study conclusions and caveats: TCR breadth and depth analyses may have underestimated total T cell responses. Responses of spike-specific T cells (both CD8+ and CD4+) reportedly showed substantial breadth after vaccination.

This CDR3 comprises 13 residues. The ends were cut back, 2 bases at V and 6 bases at J, with 9 bases in the middle. Germline CDR1 is LGHDT and CDR2 is YNNKEL (reference sequence). The specimen comprised peripheral blood, sampled in a trial of Ad26.COV2.S vaccine versus placebo. This clonotype originated in a person between 18 and 60 years old who received the Ad26.COV2.S COVID-19 vaccine or a placebo. The chain employs TRBV3-1 (or the pseudogene TRBV3-2) and TRBJ2-3; D is unresolved. The CDR3 sequence: CASSQFGLDTQYF. The CDR3 DNA is TGTGCCAGCAGCCAATTCGGCTTGGATACGCAGTATTTT.